A selection of T cell receptor beta chains follows, all from one sample in a study of human T cells and chemical hapten exposure. TCRdb re-derived calls from the RACE reads in MiXCR, one entry per CDR3 protein. The data contain hundreds of thousands of distinct CDR3 sequences, around 6% of them singletons. The specimen was whole blood, collected in connection with sensitization to the hapten diphenylcyclopropenone (DPC). The source of these receptors is a woman aged 18-29 years with alopecia areata. Some clones in this sample may be carry-over from other donors' samples. Both conserved end residues are part of each CDR3. D genes are given only for firm matches. Part of the rows lack a size; the others show once, few, many or a class for expanded clones.

j_call,d_call,clone_size,v_call,cdr3_aa,cdr3_nt
TRBJ2-6,TRBD1,.,TRBV5-5,CASSLLGGAGANVLTF,TGTGCCAGCAGCTTGTTAGGGGGCGCTGGGGCCAACGTCCTGACTTTC
TRBJ1-2,.,many,TRBV9,CASSPRRGAEGYGYTF,TGTGCCAGCAGCCCCCGTAGGGGGGCAGAGGGCTATGGCTACACCTTC
TRBJ2-5,.,.,TRBV20-1,CSARGGINQETQYF,TGCAGTGCCCGAGGGGGAATTAATCAAGAGACCCAGTACTTC
TRBJ1-5,TRBD1,many,TRBV5-4,CASSLNGQGNQPQHF,TGTGCCAGCAGCTTGAACGGACAGGGGAATCAGCCCCAGCATTTT
TRBJ2-5,TRBD2,few,TRBV2,CASSEAGLAGGRQETQYF,TGTGCCAGCAGTGAAGCCGGACTAGCGGGGGGCCGGCAAGAGACCCAGTACTTC
TRBJ1-1,.,many,TRBV6-6,CASIPPPYGMNTEAFF,TGTGCCAGTATACCTCCCCCCTATGGCATGAACACTGAAGCTTTCTTT
TRBJ1-2,.,many,TRBV24-1,CATSDEGRNNYGYTF,TGTGCCACCAGTGATGAAGGGAGGAACAACTATGGCTACACCTTC
TRBJ2-3,.,few,TRBV18,CASSPSRADTQYF,TGTGCCAGCTCACCATCCCGCGCAGATACGCAGTATTTT
TRBJ2-1,.,many,TRBV7-2,CASSLGGGTYNEQFF,TGTGCCAGCAGCTTAGGAGGGGGAACCTACAATGAGCAGTTCTTC
TRBJ1-2,.,many,TRBV28,CASSVPRGYTF,TGTGCCAGCAGTGTTCCGAGGGGCTACACCTTC
TRBJ2-4,.,few,TRBV11-1,CASSPRQERAKNIQYF,TGTGCCAGCAGCCCCCGACAAGAGCGAGCCAAAAACATTCAGTACTTC
TRBJ2-1,TRBD1,.,TRBV28,CASSRHDRGRNEQFF,TGTGCCAGCAGCCGACACGACAGGGGACGGAATGAGCAGTTCTTC
TRBJ1-5,.,many,TRBV12-3/TRBV12-4,CASRGGYSNQPQHF,TGTGCCAGCAGGGGGGGTTATAGCAATCAGCCCCAGCATTTT
TRBJ1-1,.,many,TRBV3-1,CASSQDQLGAFF,TGTGCCAGCAGCCAAGATCAGTTGGGAGCTTTCTTT
TRBJ2-7,.,many,TRBV5-1,CASSPLRGRDEQYF,TGCGCCAGCAGCCCTCTTCGGGGGCGGGACGAGCAGTACTTC